Below are 24 T cell receptor beta chains sequenced from a single sample in a study of response to subunit inactivated influenza vaccine. TCRdb ran MiXCR on the RT-PCR reads and lists one entry per CDR3 protein. The table has hundreds of thousands of distinct CDR3 sequences, about 12% seen once; the top ten hold roughly 10%. The specimen comprised PBMCs from blood, sampled on the day of vaccination. The origin of the receptors is a man aged 50-59 years who received an inactivated influenza vaccine.

This clonotype came up many times. The chain recombines TRBV7-2 with TRBJ1-1, with a possible D match to TRBD1 (5 bases). Per germline, CDR1 SGHTA and CDR2 FQGNSA. Trimming shortened V by 5 bases and J by 1 base, and 8 bases separated the two germline ends. The CDR3 length is 13 residues. CDR3 loop: CASSRGQNTEAFF. In DNA, the CDR3 is TGTGCCAGCAGCCGCGGACAGAACACTGAAGCTTTCTTT.

This clonotype has a count of ten or more. The gene calls are TRBV11-2 and TRBJ2-2, with D perhaps TRBD1 (7 bases). Germline V gene sequence: CDR1 SGHAT, CDR2 FQNNGV. V was shortened by 2 bases and J by 7 bases, with 11 bases between the two germline ends. The CDR3 length is 14 residues. CDR3 sequence: CASSLNRGGGELFF. The CDR3 coding sequence is TGTGCCAGCAGCTTAAACAGGGGAGGCGGGGAGCTGTTTTTT. The full variable domain, in which reference TRBV11-2 and TRBJ2-2 provide the parts outside the CDR3, is EAGVAQSPRYKIIEKRQSVAFWCNPISGHATLYWYQQILGQGPKLLIQFQNNGVVDDSQLPKDRFSAERLKGVDSTLKIQPAKLEDSAVYLCASSLNRGGGELFFGEGSRLTVL.

This clonotype was observed a few times. Mismatch with germline at one junction end may stem from a read error. J is TRBJ2-1 and V is TRBV7-7; 7 bases map to TRBD1. The CDR3 loop spans 13 amino acids. CDR1 and CDR2 (germline): SSHAT, FNYEAQ (reference sequence). The chain's CDR3 is CASSVTGVHEQFF. In nucleotides, the CDR3 is TGTGCTAGCAGCGTTACAGGGGTGCACGAGCAGTTCTTC.

The chain links TRBV6-2 or TRBV6-3 to TRBJ1-6, with 7 bases that match TRBD1. In germline, CDR1 is MNHEY, CDR2 SVGEGT. With 2 bases clipped from V and 2 bases from J, the junction kept 3 bases outside the gene matches. The CDR3 spans 16 residues. In nucleotides, the CDR3 is TGTGCCAGCAGTTACATAGGGACAGCCTATAATTCACCCCTCCACTTT. Residues: CASSYIGTAYNSPLHF.

V gene TRBV7-2 combines with J gene TRBJ2-1; D possibly uses TRBD1 or TRBD2 (7 bases each). The CDR3 contains 15 residues. Germline-derived CDR1 and CDR2 are SGHTA and FQGNSA. V was trimmed by 1 base and J by 5 bases, leaving 12 bases between them. CDR3 sequence (DNA): TGTGCCAGCAGCTTAGTACAGGGGACTAACAATGAGCAGTTCTTC. It is translated as CASSLVQGTNNEQFF. The full variable domain, its missing parts supplied by reference TRBV7-2 and TRBJ2-1, is GAGVSQSPSNKVTEKGKDVELRCDPISGHTALYWYRQSLGQGLEFLIYFQGNSAPDKSGLPSDRFSAERTGGSVSTLTIQRTQQEDSAVYLCASSLVQGTNNEQFFGPGTRLTVL.

The table lists this clonotype with a few counts. The CDR3 spells CAISEGGANVLTF. The DNA of the CDR3 is TGTGCCATCAGCGAGGGTGGGGCCAACGTCCTGACTTTC. The rearrangement uses TRBV10-3 and TRBJ2-6; TRBD2 is a possible D gene (5 bases). This CDR3 region has 13 residues. Germline lookup yields CDR1 ENHRY and CDR2 SYGVKD. V was clipped by 6 bases and J by 3 bases, with 6 bases between them.

The V call is TRBV6-6, the J call TRBJ2-1; D unclear. Trimming took off 5 bases at V and 3 bases at J, with 8 bases between the two ends. The CDR3 totals 13 residues. Germline values: CDR1 MNHNY, CDR2 SVGAGI (reference sequence). CDR3 amino acids: CASSPPNYNEQFF. The CDR3 coding sequence is TGTGCCAGCAGTCCACCAAACTACAATGAGCAGTTCTTC.

This clonotype was picked up a small number of times. The chain joins TRBV6-6 to TRBJ1-2; 7 bases line up with TRBD1. Trimming cost V 6 bases and J 3 bases; bases outside gene matches: 13. Looked up from germline, CDR1 is MNHNY and CDR2 is SVGAGI (reference sequence). The CDR3 spans 16 residues. Here the CDR3 DNA reads TGTGCCAGCAGCATCCGAGGAGGCAGGGGGGACTATGGCTACACCTTC. Residues: CASSIRGGRGDYGYTF.

This chain uses TRBV18 with TRBJ2-7, with 9 bases matching TRBD1. The CDR3 length is 16 residues. V shed 3 bases, J shed 7 bases, and the junction held 13 bases outside the gene matches. CDR1 is KGHSH, CDR2 LQKENI, per germline. In DNA, the CDR3 is TGTGCCAGCTCACCGATTCCGGGACAGGGACCCGGGGAGCAGTACTTC. This gives the protein CASSPIPGQGPGEQYF. The variable domain in full, completed from reference TRBV18 and TRBJ2-7, reads NAGVMQNPRHLVRRRGQEARLRCSPMKGHSHVYWYRQLPEEGLKFMVYLQKENIIDESGMPKERFSAEFPKEGPSILRIQQVVRGDSAAYFCASSPIPGQGPGEQYFGPGTRLTVT.

This clonotype was picked up many times. The rearrangement joins TRBV12-3 or TRBV12-4 to TRBJ1-5; 9 bases align to TRBD1. The J segment lost 6 bases and the V segment lost 6 bases, leaving 9 bases of the junction unmatched. This CDR3 has 15 amino acids. The CDR3 nucleotides are TGTGCCAGCAGATCGGACAGGGGAGTGGTTCAGCCCCAGCATTTT. Translating gives CASRSDRGVVQPQHF.

The J gene is TRBJ2-1, the V gene TRBV15; TRBD2 agrees at 7 bases. Germline assignment: CDR1 LNHNV and CDR2 YYDKDF (reference sequence). The CDR3 is made up of 15 amino acids. V lost 3 bases, J lost 7 bases, and 9 bases stayed unmatched. CDR3 amino acids: CATSSFAGAQNEQFF. CDR3 in DNA: TGTGCCACCAGCAGTTTCGCGGGAGCTCAGAATGAGCAGTTCTTC.

A few counts support this clonotype. The chain employs TRBV4-1 and TRBJ1-2; perhaps TRBD1 as D (5 bases). Deletions cut 1 base from V and 5 bases from J, with 23 bases between. The V gene's germline CDR1 is MGHRA and CDR2 YSYEKL. The CDR3 contains 18 residues. CDR3 nucleotides: TGCGCCAGCAGCCAAGCTAAGCCTGACAGTGGAAACTCTTATGGCTACACCTTC. It is translated as CASSQAKPDSGNSYGYTF.

The chain has TRBV20-1 and TRBJ2-7; D is undetermined. The V gene lost 3 bases and the J gene lost 3 bases, with 6 bases spanning the gap. The V gene's germline CDR1 is DFQATT and CDR2 SNEGSKA (reference sequence). This CDR3 is 11 amino acids long. CDR3 in amino acids: CSARGGYEQYF. Written as DNA, the CDR3 is TGCAGTGCTAGGGGCGGCTACGAGCAGTACTTC.

V gene TRBV6-1 combines with J gene TRBJ1-5; 8 nucleotides match TRBD1. The junction had 13 bases not matched to a gene; V was cut back by 5 bases and J by 1 base. Germline lookup yields CDR1 MNHNS and CDR2 SASEGT. The CDR3 has 18 residues. CDR3 bases: TGTGCCAGCAGTCCCCGACAGGGGACGGTATCAAGCAATCAGCCCCAGCATTTT. Its translation is CASSPRQGTVSSNQPQHF.

The J gene is TRBJ2-7, the V gene TRBV12-3 or TRBV12-4; 10 nucleotides align to TRBD2. With 3 bases clipped from V and 5 bases from J, the junction kept 7 bases outside the gene matches. This CDR3 comprises 15 residues. CDR3: CASSFSGRAQDEQYF. In nucleotides, the CDR3 is TGTGCCAGCAGTTTCAGCGGGAGGGCCCAGGACGAGCAGTACTTC.

This clonotype was counted many times. This sequence joins TRBV24-1 and TRBJ1-2; 7 nucleotides agree with TRBD1. CDR3 length: 14 amino acids. J lost 2 bases, V lost 4 bases, and 3 bases had no gene match. CDR1 and CDR2 (germline): KGHDR, SFDVKD. Here the CDR3 DNA reads TGTGCCACCAGTGACCCGGGACAGAACTATGGCTACACCTTC. Residues: CATSDPGQNYGYTF.

This sequence joins TRBV12-3 or TRBV12-4 and TRBJ2-3; 9 bases align to TRBD2. The CDR3 consists of 16 residues. With V trimmed by 3 bases and J by 3 bases, 7 bases remained unmatched. The CDR3 protein is CASSFQAGGGTDTQYF. For the CDR3, the DNA is TGTGCCAGCAGTTTCCAAGCGGGAGGAGGGACAGATACGCAGTATTTT.

The V call is TRBV20-1, the J call TRBJ2-5; no clear D. This CDR3 is 14 amino acids long. The germline V gene encodes CDR1 DFQATT and CDR2 SNEGSKA (reference sequence). Trimming cost V 3 bases and J 0 bases, with 11 bases left between them. CDR3 in DNA: TGCAGTGCTAGTCCAGGCTCCCACCAAGAGACCCAGTACTTC. This sequence encodes CSASPGSHQETQYF.

V and J are TRBV6-2 or TRBV6-3 and TRBJ1-5; D gene uncertain. Deletions cut 0 bases from V and 1 base from J, with 7 bases between. The CDR3 is 15 amino acids. Germline CDR1 reads MNHEY; CDR2 reads SVGEGT. CDR3 residues: CASSYSGLSNQPQHF. The CDR3 region has the DNA TGTGCCAGCAGTTACTCCGGGTTAAGCAATCAGCCCCAGCATTTT.

This chain connects TRBV12-3 or TRBV12-4 to TRBJ1-2, with TRBD1 as a possible D gene (5 bases). Trimming cost V 5 bases and J 3 bases, with 10 bases left between them. The CDR3 sequence is 13 residues long. The CDR3 reads CASSPMTDYGYTF. Written as DNA, the CDR3 is TGTGCCAGCAGTCCTATGACAGACTATGGCTACACCTTC.

This chain links TRBV4-3 with TRBJ1-5; no reliable D call. The CDR3 spans 15 residues. Trimming shortened V by 0 bases and J by 1 base, and 7 bases separated the two germline ends. CDR1 is LGHNA, CDR2 YSLEER, per germline. CDR3 residues: CASSQEASSNQPQHF. As DNA, the CDR3 is TGCGCCAGCAGCCAAGAGGCCTCAAGCAATCAGCCCCAGCATTTT.

This clonotype was recorded a few times. The rearrangement joins TRBV20-1 to TRBJ2-5; maybe TRBD1 (5 bases). CDR1 and CDR2 from the germline V gene are DFQATT and SNEGSKA (reference sequence). Between the trimmed V and J ends, which lost 6 bases and 5 bases, there was a span of 16 bases. This CDR3 region has 13 residues. The CDR3 sequence is CSAIPVWGETQYF. The DNA of the CDR3 is TGCAGTGCAATCCCCGTATGGGGCGAGACCCAGTACTTC.

This clonotype was observed many times. The genes are TRBV5-1 and TRBJ2-1; D is perhaps TRBD1 (5 bases). Germline values: CDR1 SGHRS, CDR2 YFSETQ. The CDR3 is 14 residues long. The germline V and J ends were trimmed by 4 bases and 10 bases, with 18 bases remaining between them. In DNA form, the CDR3 reads TGCGCCAGCAGCCCCACAGGAACACTTTGGGAGCAGTTCTTC. Amino acid sequence: CASSPTGTLWEQFF.

The chain links TRBV10-3 to TRBJ2-3; 15 positions match TRBD2. The length of the CDR3 is 16 residues. V was pared by 2 bases and J by 5 bases, with 2 bases of the junction left unmatched. CDR1 ENHRY and CDR2 SYGVKD come from the germline V gene. CDR3 bases: TGTGCCATCAGTGAGCCGGGACTAGCGGGGGGAGATACGCAGTATTTT. This codes for CAISEPGLAGGDTQYF.